This TCR beta chain was sequenced in a study of T-cell memory formation after mild COVID-19 (dated by TCRdb to about 2021). Context from the whole study: Most TCR sequence clusters were specific to one of the two donors. Longitudinal TCRalpha and TCRbeta repertoire sequencing tracked T-cell clones expanding and contracting after mild COVID-19 in a couple of donors. Two young, previously healthy adult volunteers, one female and one male, were included in the cohort.

Study-wide findings and limitations: The study included only a couple of mild cases, and larger cohorts that include severe cases with pre-infection samples were judged to be necessary. Contracting CD4+ clones turned up mainly in the CM and EM memory subsets, whereas EMRA was where CD8+ clones were enriched. The second-wave clones that peaked on day 37 were not confirmed to be SARS-CoV-2 specific. Clones contracting from day 15 to 85 had balanced CD4/CD8 phenotypes, while a second wave expanding from day 15 to 37 was biased towards CD4+. The detection of some responding clones in pre-infection memory suggests that pre-existing cross-reactive memory T cells joined the SARS-CoV-2 response.

Comments on this clonotype: Its cognate antigen has yet to be identified. The record has no base qualities; no much larger clone is one base away.

Ficoll-Paque density gradient centrifugation was the method used to isolate PBMCs. The germline V gene encodes CDR1 SGHRS and CDR2 YFSETQ. Counted from cysteine to phenylalanine, this CDR3 has 15 amino acids. CDR3 DNA is the only sequence kept; it has 45 bases, read in frame from the first base. The germline ends are 13 bases apart after V is trimmed by 0 bases and J by 7 bases. TCRdb records Illumina NovaSeq 6000 as the sequencer. TCRalpha and TCRbeta cDNA libraries were constructed by 5'RACE with constant-segment primers, with sample barcodes and unique molecular identifiers being introduced. Trizol reagent was used to extract RNA from every sample. Library amplification was performed in two PCR steps, and a second sample barcode and Illumina TruSeq adapters were introduced in the second step. Sequencing of libraries was performed on an Illumina NovaSeq with 2 x 150 bp paired-end reads. In the authors' own workflow: Reads were demultiplexed and collapsed into UMI-guided consensus sequences with migec v1.2.7. Using mixcr v2.1.11, UMI consensuses were aligned to TRA and TRB V and J templates and then assembled into clonotypes. Expanded or contracted clonotypes were those called significant by both edgeR and NoisET, with noise models trained on biological replicates. For edgeR calls, a false discovery rate-adjusted p below 0.01 and a log2 fold-change threshold of 1 were applied. PCA with hierarchical clustering of max-normalized trajectories of the 1000 most abundant clonotypes was used as exploratory dynamics analysis. The CD4 or CD8 phenotype of responding clones was assigned using the separately sequenced CD4+ and CD8+ repertoires. The public reads were reanalyzed by TCRdb: fastp trimming at Q25, MiXCR alignment, in-frame beta chains only. Rows are combined by CDR3 protein, so each entry shows the most common genes and DNA. TCRdb's processing, not the study's, gives the V and J calls here. The sample profile shows 340,000 or so distinct CDR3 sequences; 10% to 15% of them were found once. The top ten clonotypes cover about 21% of the sample.

Sequenced material: PBMCs or a T cell subset sorted from them (not recorded which). The TCR sequence derives from a man younger than 35 who had mild COVID-19 (a few samples of this study predate the infection). The sample titles of this study are shuffled in the database, so cell type and time point are left out; the donor was told from shared clones. This chain is built from TRBV5-1 and TRBJ2-2, with the D gene uncertain. The CDR3 has the sequence CASSLGLGLIGELFF. In nucleotides, the sequence is TGCGCCAGCAGCTTGGGATTGGGGTTGATCGGGGAGCTGTTTTTT.